The present T cell receptor (beta chain) was sequenced within a study of cytomegalovirus exposure and HLA in healthy donors. About the research overall: The study's early data release held some 85 million unique TCRs from HLA-typed donors. Study observations and caveats: The study put 150 to 200 TCR beta chains on its list as cytomegalovirus-associated. The majority of CMV-associated TCR beta chains were reported as apparently HLA-restricted in a later analysis.

A multiplex PCR was run with 60 Vbeta primers and 13 Jbeta primers. Sequencing used immunoSEQ multiplex PCR; TCRdb keeps in-frame clones, though not all of them. Among about 170,000 clones listed, more than 65% were seen once. With regard to this clone: Its target is not known.

The V and J ends lost 2 bases and 0 bases, in that order; junction bases with no gene match: 2. Germline assignment: CDR1 SGHDT and CDR2 YYEEEE. The CDR3 totals 14 residues. The donors, nominally healthy at sampling, likely had unrecorded immune exposures. Sequences were obtained from PBMCs. This receptor was obtained from a male donor in good health and CMV-seronegative. The rearrangement links TRBV5-6 to TRBJ2-7; 7 nucleotides line up with TRBD2. CDR3 sequence (DNA): TGTGCCAGCAGCTTTAGCGGGCCCTCCTACGAGCAGTACTTC. It is translated as CASSFSGPSYEQYF.